These 11 T cell receptor beta chains came from one sample sequenced in a study of Graves' ophthalmopathy and Graves' hyperthyroidism. The sequenced template was RNA, covering the TCR beta CDR3 region. The first-round RT-PCR employed HTBI primers together with the Qiagen OneStep RT-PCR kit. A multiplex PCR was then performed as the second round. A single record per CDR3 protein comes from TCRdb applying MiXCR to the multiplex PCR reads. Among about 620,000 distinct CDR3 sequences listed, over 20% were seen once. What was sequenced was peripheral blood. The receptor source for this set is a woman younger than 35 with stable Graves' hyperthyroidism. Some clones in this sample may be carry-over from other donors' samples.

This clonotype was counted at least ten times. The V gene is TRBV6-5, the J gene TRBJ1-5, with D hard to call. Trimming pared 1 base from V and 1 base from J, leaving 8 bases between. There are 15 residues in the CDR3. The germline V gene has CDR1 MNHEY and CDR2 SVGAGI. CDR3 sequence (DNA): TGTGCCAGCAGTTACTTAGTAAAGAGCAATCAGCCCCAGCATTTT. Protein product: CASSYLVKSNQPQHF.

The rearrangement links TRBV20-1 to TRBJ2-5; the match to TRBD2 covers 8 bases. This CDR3 is built from 12 residues. CDR1 and CDR2 (germline): DFQATT, SNEGSKA (reference sequence). J was trimmed by 4 bases and V by 8 bases; bases with no gene match: 6. In DNA, the CDR3 is TGCAGTCATAGCGGGGTCCCAGAGACCCAGTACTTC. Protein product: CSHSGVPETQYF.

This clonotype was seen many times. The J gene is TRBJ2-5, the V gene TRBV19; 11 bases fit TRBD2. This CDR3 has 18 amino acids. Trimming cost V 6 bases and J 4 bases; bases outside gene matches: 16. Germline V lookup: CDR1 LNHDA, CDR2 SQIVND (reference sequence). Written as DNA, the CDR3 is TGTGCCAGTAGATCAACCTCGACTAGCGGGGTAGGAAGAGAGACCCAGTACTTC. The encoded protein is CASRSTSTSGVGRETQYF.

The chain joins TRBV6-2 or TRBV6-3 to TRBJ1-5, with D hard to call. The CDR3 contains 19 residues. With 0 bases removed from V and 3 bases from J, the gap between germline ends came to 21 bases. The germline gives CDR1 MNHEY, CDR2 SVGEGT. The DNA of the CDR3 is TGTGCCAGCAGTTACTCGGATATTGGTGGACCTGGAGACAATCAGCCCCAGCATTTT. Translated, it gives CASSYSDIGGPGDNQPQHF.

Many counts were recorded for this clonotype. The J gene is TRBJ1-6, the V gene TRBV6-2 or TRBV6-3; 10 nucleotides align to TRBD1. The CDR3 extends over 17 amino acids. CDR1 and CDR2 (germline): MNHEY, SVGEGT. V shed 6 bases, J shed 7 bases, and the junction held 12 bases outside the gene matches. CDR3 DNA sequence: TGTGCCAGCAGACCGGACTGGGGGACAGGGGACAATTCACCCCTCCACTTT. The encoded protein is CASRPDWGTGDNSPLHF.

The rearrangement links TRBV9 to TRBJ1-5, with D uncertain. The length of the CDR3 is 14 residues. Trimming removed 0 bases at V and 7 bases at J, with 11 bases between. Germline values: CDR1 SGDLS, CDR2 YYNGEE. The CDR3 protein is CASSVAGVGQPQHF. CDR3 in DNA: TGTGCCAGCAGCGTAGCTGGGGTGGGGCAGCCCCAGCATTTT.

This clonotype was seen at least ten times. The genes are TRBV9 and TRBJ1-5; the match to TRBD1 covers 7 bases. Germline lookup yields CDR1 SGDLS and CDR2 YYNGEE. V dropped 4 bases and J dropped 4; count of bases not matched to a gene: 14. The CDR3 has 17 residues. The CDR3 DNA follows: TGTGCCAGCAGCCAAGGGTGGGGGGAACAGGGGAATCAGCCCCAGCATTTT. Its protein product is CASSQGWGEQGNQPQHF.

This chain links TRBV2 with TRBJ2-2; D ambiguous. V lost 2 bases and J 9 bases, leaving 7 bases between the germline ends. The CDR3 spans 12 residues. The germline gives CDR1 SNHLY, CDR2 FYNNEI. As DNA, the CDR3 is TGTGCCAGCAGTGAACGAGTCAGGGAGCTGTTTTTT. Translating gives CASSERVRELFF.

In this sample, this clonotype turned up once. At one end the junction does not follow the germline gene, possibly because of a read error. The chain joins TRBV5-1 to TRBJ1-1; D possibly corresponds to TRBD1 (6 bases). The CDR3 is 14 amino acids. Germline V CDR1 and CDR2: SGHRS, YFSETQ. The CDR3 sequence: CASSLEGGRTEACF. The DNA for the CDR3 is TGCGCCAGCAGCTTGGAAGGGGGGCGGACTGAAGCTTGCTTT.

This clonotype was seen at least ten times. The V and J genes are TRBV24-1 and TRBJ2-5; D gene ambiguous. Germline V gene data show CDR1 as KGHDR and CDR2 as SFDVKD. With 3 bases removed from V and 1 base from J, the gap between germline ends came to 8 bases. The CDR3 has 14 amino acids. DNA of the CDR3: TGTGCCACCAGTGATCAGAGATTCCAAGAGACCCAGTACTTC. It specifies CATSDQRFQETQYF.

This clonotype was observed many times. The V gene is TRBV12-3 or TRBV12-4, the J gene TRBJ1-2; maybe TRBD1 (5 bases). The CDR3 sequence is 15 residues long. V was trimmed by 2 bases and J by 5 bases, leaving 15 bases between them. CDR3 in DNA: TGTGCCAGCAGTTTACCTGGACATACGGGTTATGGCTACACCTTC. Its translation is CASSLPGHTGYGYTF.